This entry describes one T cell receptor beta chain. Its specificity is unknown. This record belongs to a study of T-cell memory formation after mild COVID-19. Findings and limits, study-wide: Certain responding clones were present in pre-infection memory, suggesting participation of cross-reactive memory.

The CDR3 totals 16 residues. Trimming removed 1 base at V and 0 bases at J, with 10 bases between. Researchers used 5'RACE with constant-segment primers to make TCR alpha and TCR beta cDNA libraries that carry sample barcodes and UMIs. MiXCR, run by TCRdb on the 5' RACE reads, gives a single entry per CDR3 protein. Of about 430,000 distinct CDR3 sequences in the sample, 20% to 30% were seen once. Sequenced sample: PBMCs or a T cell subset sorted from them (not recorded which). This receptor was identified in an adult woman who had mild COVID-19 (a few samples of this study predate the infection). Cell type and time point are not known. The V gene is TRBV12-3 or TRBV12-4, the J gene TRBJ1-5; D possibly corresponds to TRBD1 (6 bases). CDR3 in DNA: TGTGCCAGCAGTTTAGTCCAGGGGCATAGCAATCAGCCCCAGCATTTT. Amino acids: CASSLVQGHSNQPQHF.